Detailed here is one T cell receptor (beta chain). The CDR3 is made up of 13 amino acids. Germline V gene lookup returns CDR1 GTSNPN and CDR2 SVGIG (reference sequence). With V trimmed by 3 bases and J by 7 bases, 5 bases remained unmatched. This specimen belongs to a study of cytomegalovirus exposure and HLA in healthy donors. This PCR relied on a set of 60 Vbeta primers and 13 Jbeta primers. Here immunoSEQ multiplex PCR was the method, and the copy in TCRdb shows in-frame clones only, minus some. The repertoire includes tens of thousands of clones, 75% of them detected once, and 9.5% to 15% sits in the top ten.

This sequence originates from a man between 65 and 85 years old in good health and CMV-seronegative. The rearrangement joins TRBV30 to TRBJ1-2; TRBD1 matches 10 bases. Specimen: PBMCs. CDR3 coding DNA: TGTGCCTGGAGGGAGACAGGGGGCTGTGGCTACACCTTC. It translates to CAWRETGGCGYTF. Drawing the rest from reference TRBV30 and TRBJ1-2, the complete variable domain is SQTIHQWPATLVQPVGSPLSLECTVEGTSNPNLYWYRQAAGRGLQLLFYSVGIGQISSEVPQNLSASRPQDRQFILSSKKLLLSDSGFYLCAWRETGGCGYTFGSGTRLTVV.